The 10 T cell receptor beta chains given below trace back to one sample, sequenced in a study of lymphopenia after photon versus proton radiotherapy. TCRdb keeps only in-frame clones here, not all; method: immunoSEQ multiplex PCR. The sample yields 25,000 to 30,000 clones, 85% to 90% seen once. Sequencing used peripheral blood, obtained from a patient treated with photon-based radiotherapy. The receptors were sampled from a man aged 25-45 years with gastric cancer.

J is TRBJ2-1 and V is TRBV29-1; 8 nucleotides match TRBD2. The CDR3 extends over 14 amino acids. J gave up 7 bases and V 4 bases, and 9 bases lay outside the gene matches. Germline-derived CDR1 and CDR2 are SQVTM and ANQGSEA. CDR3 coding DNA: TGCAGCGTTGTGTTCGGGAGGGCGGGAAATGAGCAGTTCTTC. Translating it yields CSVVFGRAGNEQFF.

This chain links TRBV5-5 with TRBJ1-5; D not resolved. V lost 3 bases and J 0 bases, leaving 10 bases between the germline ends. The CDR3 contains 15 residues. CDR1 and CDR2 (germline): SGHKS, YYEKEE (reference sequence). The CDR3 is CASSSDTYSNQPQHF. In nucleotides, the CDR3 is TGTGCCAGCAGCTCGGATACTTATAGCAATCAGCCCCAGCATTTT.

The CDR3 region is CASSLGGGYEQYF. In nucleotides, the CDR3 is TGTGCCAGCAGCTTAGGTGGGGGCTACGAGCAGTACTTC. V and J are TRBV11-2 and TRBJ2-7, with D possibly being TRBD1 or TRBD2 (5 bases each). The germline V gene has CDR1 SGHAT and CDR2 FQNNGV. The CDR3 covers 13 residues. V shed 1 base and J shed 3 bases, with 7 bases lying between them.

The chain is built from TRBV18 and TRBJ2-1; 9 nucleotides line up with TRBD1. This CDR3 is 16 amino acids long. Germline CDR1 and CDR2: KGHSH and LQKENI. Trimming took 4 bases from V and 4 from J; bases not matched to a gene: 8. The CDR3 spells CASSRTGANLYNEQFF. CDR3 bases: TGTGCCAGCTCACGGACAGGGGCGAATCTTTACAATGAGCAGTTCTTC.

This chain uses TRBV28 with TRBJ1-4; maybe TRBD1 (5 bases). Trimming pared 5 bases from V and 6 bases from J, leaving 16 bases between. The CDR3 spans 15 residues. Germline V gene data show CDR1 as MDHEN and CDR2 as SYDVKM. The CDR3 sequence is CASSTGGSGDEKLFF. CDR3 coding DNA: TGTGCCAGCAGTACTGGGGGGTCTGGGGATGAAAAACTGTTTTTT. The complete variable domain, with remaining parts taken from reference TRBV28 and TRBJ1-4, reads DVKVTQSSRYLVKRTGEKVFLECVQDMDHENMFWYRQDPGLGLRLIYFSYDVKMKEKGDIPEGYSVSREKKERFSLILESASTNQTSMYLCASSTGGSGDEKLFFGSGTQLSVL.

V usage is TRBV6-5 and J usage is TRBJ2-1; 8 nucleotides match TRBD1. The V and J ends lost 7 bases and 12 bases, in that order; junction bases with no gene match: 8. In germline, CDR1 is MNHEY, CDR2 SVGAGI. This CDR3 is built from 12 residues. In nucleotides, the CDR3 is TGTGCCAGCACCGAAACAGGGGGGCGGCAGTTCTTC. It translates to CASTETGGRQFF.

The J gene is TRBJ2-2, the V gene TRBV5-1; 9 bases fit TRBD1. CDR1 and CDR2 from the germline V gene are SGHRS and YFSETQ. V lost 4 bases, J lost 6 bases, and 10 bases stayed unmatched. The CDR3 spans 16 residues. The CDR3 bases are TGCGCCAGCAGCATCCGGACAGGGGCGCACGCCGGGGAGCTGTTTTTT. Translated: CASSIRTGAHAGELFF.

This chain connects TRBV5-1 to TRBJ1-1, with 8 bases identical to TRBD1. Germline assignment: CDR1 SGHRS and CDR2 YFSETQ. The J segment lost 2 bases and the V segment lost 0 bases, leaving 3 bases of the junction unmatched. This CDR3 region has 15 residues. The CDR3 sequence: CASSLVDRDNTEAFF. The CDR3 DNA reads TGCGCCAGCAGCTTGGTGGACAGGGACAACACTGAAGCTTTCTTT.

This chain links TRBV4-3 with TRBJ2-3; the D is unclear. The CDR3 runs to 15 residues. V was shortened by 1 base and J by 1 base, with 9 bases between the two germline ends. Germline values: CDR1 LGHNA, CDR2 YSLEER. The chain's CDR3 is CASSQGDTRTDTQYF. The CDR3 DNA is TGCGCCAGCAGCCAAGGTGACACACGCACAGATACGCAGTATTTT.

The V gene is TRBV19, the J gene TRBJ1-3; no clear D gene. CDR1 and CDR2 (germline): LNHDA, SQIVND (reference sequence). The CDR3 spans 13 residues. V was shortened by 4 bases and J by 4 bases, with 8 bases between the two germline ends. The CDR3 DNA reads TGTGCCAGTAGTACCTCGCACGGAAACACCATATATTTT. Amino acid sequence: CASSTSHGNTIYF.